This passage covers 16 T cell receptor beta chains from one sample sequenced in a study of long-term antiretroviral therapy in people with HIV. The assay used was immunoSEQ (version v3.0), run at survey level. Sequencing was performed with immunoSEQ multiplex PCR; in TCRdb, only in-frame clones are kept and a portion is missing. The sample has 20,000 to 25,000 clones, 65% to 85% seen once; the top ten hold approximately 10%. This material consisted of unsorted PBMCs, taken 1.2 years after starting antiretroviral therapy. Source of these receptors: a woman in her thirties or forties with HIV.

This sequence joins TRBV7-2 and TRBJ2-5, with 9 bases matching TRBD2. V lost 5 bases, J lost 1 base, and 2 bases stayed unmatched. CDR3 length: 14 amino acids. The germline V gene has CDR1 SGHTA and CDR2 FQGNSA. The CDR3 DNA sequence: TGTGCCAGCAGCGAGACTAGCGGCCAAGAGACCCAGTACTTC. As protein: CASSETSGQETQYF.

This chain connects TRBV5-1 to TRBJ2-5; possible D gene TRBD1, 6 bases. Germline assignment: CDR1 SGHRS and CDR2 YFSETQ. CDR3 length equals 16 residues. The V end lost 0 bases, the J end lost 1 base, and 13 bases lay between the germline ends. CDR3 coding DNA: TGCGCCAGCAGCTTGGGCGCGACAGGTTCCCAAGAGACCCAGTACTTC. This encodes CASSLGATGSQETQYF.

The chain recombines TRBV2 with TRBJ2-1; tentative D call: TRBD1 (8 bases). The CDR3 consists of 15 residues. Germline V gives CDR1 SNHLY, CDR2 FYNNEI. The germline V and J ends were trimmed by 6 bases and 8 bases, with 20 bases remaining between them. CDR3 in amino acids: CASSDGQGGRDEQFF. The CDR3, as DNA: TGTGCCAGCAGCGACGGACAGGGAGGGAGAGATGAGCAGTTCTTC.

The chain links TRBV7-9 to TRBJ1-1; D not certain. Trimming cost V 1 base and J 4 bases, with 13 bases left between them. Per the germline V gene, CDR1 is SEHNR and CDR2 is FQNEAQ (reference sequence). This CDR3 comprises 15 residues. The CDR3 DNA is TGTGCCAGCAGCTTAGATGACCTCCTCGTCACTGAAGCTTTCTTT. This sequence encodes CASSLDDLLVTEAFF.

The gene calls are TRBV5-1 and TRBJ2-7; D is unresolved. The CDR3 has 12 amino acids. V gave up 1 base and J gave up 6 bases, with 8 bases separating them. Germline V lookup: CDR1 SGHRS, CDR2 YFSETQ. CDR3 sequence reads: CASSLIGREQYF. As DNA, the CDR3 is TGCGCCAGCAGCTTGATAGGTCGCGAGCAGTACTTC.

V and J are TRBV7-9 and TRBJ2-1, with 12 bases lining up with TRBD2. The CDR3 is made up of 18 amino acids. Trimming took 1 base from V and 1 from J; bases not matched to a gene: 5. Germline CDR1 is SEHNR and CDR2 is FQNEAQ (reference sequence). The CDR3 region is CASSLVLAGGVSYNEQFF. CDR3 nucleotides: TGTGCCAGCAGCTTAGTGCTAGCGGGAGGGGTATCCTACAATGAGCAGTTCTTC. The full variable domain, rest sourced from reference TRBV7-9 and TRBJ2-1, is DTGVSQNPRHKITKRGQNVTFRCDPISEHNRLYWYRQTLGQGPEFLTYFQNEAQLEKSRLLSDRFSAERPKGSFSTLEIQRTEQGDSAMYLCASSLVLAGGVSYNEQFFGPGTRLTVL.

V gene TRBV5-6 combines with J gene TRBJ2-5; TRBD1 agrees at 12 bases. The CDR3 consists of 15 residues. V dropped 3 bases and J dropped 3; count of bases not matched to a gene: 3. The germline V gene has CDR1 SGHDT and CDR2 YYEEEE. The CDR3 loop reads CASSSGQGAKETQYF. CDR3 in DNA: TGTGCCAGCAGCTCGGGACAGGGGGCCAAAGAGACCCAGTACTTC.

This sequence joins TRBV7-8 and TRBJ1-2; D is unclear. The CDR3 has 14 amino acids. The germline V and J ends were trimmed by 1 base and 0 bases, with 6 bases remaining between them. Germline V lookup: CDR1 SGHVS, CDR2 FQNEAQ. CDR3 residues: CASSLVSANYGYTF. The CDR3 coding sequence is TGTGCCAGCAGCTTAGTTTCTGCTAACTATGGCTACACCTTC. Filled out from reference TRBV7-8 and TRBJ1-2, the complete variable domain reads GAGVSQSPRYKVAKRGQDVALRCDPISGHVSLFWYQQALGQGPEFLTYFQNEAQLDKSGLPSDRFFAERPEGSVSTLKIQRTQQEDSAVYLCASSLVSANYGYTFGSGTRLTVV.

This clone was seen once. V is TRBV5-5 and J is TRBJ1-1, with D hard to call. The length of the CDR3 is 13 residues. Trimming took off 0 bases at V and 0 bases at J, with 3 bases between the two ends. Germline V gene sequence: CDR1 SGHKS, CDR2 YYEKEE (reference sequence). The CDR3 reads CASSLDLNTEAFF. CDR3 bases: TGTGCCAGCAGCTTGGATCTGAACACTGAAGCTTTCTTT.

The chain carries TRBV7-9 and TRBJ2-4; D might be TRBD1 (6 bases). Trimming pared 5 bases from V and 0 bases from J, leaving 14 bases between. The CDR3 is made up of 16 amino acids. Germline CDR1 is SEHNR and CDR2 is FQNEAQ (reference sequence). CDR3 DNA: TGTGCCAGCAGCCCGGCGACAGGCGCAGCCAAAAACATTCAGTACTTC. This translates into CASSPATGAAKNIQYF.

The chain's CDR3 is CASSLGLSPVEAFF. CDR3 in DNA: TGTGCCAGCAGCTTGGGGCTGAGTCCGGTCGAAGCTTTCTTT. V is TRBV5-6 and J is TRBJ1-1; D is unresolved. CDR1 SGHDT and CDR2 YYEEEE come from the germline V gene. V was shortened by 0 bases and J by 8 bases, with 14 bases between the two germline ends. The CDR3 is 14 amino acids.

This rearrangement joins TRBV18 to TRBJ1-4; D ambiguous. The V end lost 3 bases, the J end lost 5 bases, and 7 bases lay between the germline ends. Germline V gene lookup returns CDR1 KGHSH and CDR2 LQKENI. This CDR3 is 13 amino acids long. CDR3 DNA sequence: TGTGCCAGCTCACCTGGGGAAAATGAAAAACTGTTTTTT. It translates to CASSPGENEKLFF.

The genes are TRBV27 and TRBJ2-5, with TRBD2 as a possible D gene (6 bases). Germline lookup yields CDR1 MNHEY and CDR2 SMNVEV (reference sequence). The CDR3 spans 13 residues. The V and J ends lost 6 bases and 5 bases respectively, with 13 bases between them. The DNA of the CDR3 is TGTGCCAGCAGATGGGCGGGACGGGAGACCCAGTACTTC. Amino acid sequence: CASRWAGRETQYF.

The CDR3 region has the DNA TGTGCCAGTAGTACCACAGGGTGGGGGTCGGAGACCCAGTACTTC. It specifies CASSTTGWGSETQYF. The V call is TRBV19, the J call TRBJ2-5, with D tentatively TRBD1 (6 bases). This CDR3 has 15 amino acids. Trimming took 4 bases from V and 5 from J, leaving 17 bases between them. Germline-derived CDR1 and CDR2 are LNHDA and SQIVND (reference sequence).

The V gene is TRBV9, the J gene TRBJ2-5, with D possibly TRBD2 on 6 matching bases. This CDR3 has 13 amino acids. Trimming shortened V by 3 bases and J by 5 bases, and 11 bases separated the two germline ends. Germline V gives CDR1 SGDLS, CDR2 YYNGEE. The CDR3 loop reads CASSGGVWETQYF. The CDR3 nucleotides are TGTGCCAGCAGCGGGGGGGTGTGGGAGACCCAGTACTTC.

The rearrangement links TRBV5-1 to TRBJ1-2; the match to TRBD1 covers 7 bases. With 4 bases clipped from V and 4 bases from J, the junction kept 4 bases outside the gene matches. CDR3 length: 13 amino acids. Germline V gene sequence: CDR1 SGHRS, CDR2 YFSETQ. CDR3 in amino acids: CASSEGQLYGYTF. CDR3 in DNA: TGCGCCAGCAGCGAGGGACAGCTCTATGGCTACACCTTC.